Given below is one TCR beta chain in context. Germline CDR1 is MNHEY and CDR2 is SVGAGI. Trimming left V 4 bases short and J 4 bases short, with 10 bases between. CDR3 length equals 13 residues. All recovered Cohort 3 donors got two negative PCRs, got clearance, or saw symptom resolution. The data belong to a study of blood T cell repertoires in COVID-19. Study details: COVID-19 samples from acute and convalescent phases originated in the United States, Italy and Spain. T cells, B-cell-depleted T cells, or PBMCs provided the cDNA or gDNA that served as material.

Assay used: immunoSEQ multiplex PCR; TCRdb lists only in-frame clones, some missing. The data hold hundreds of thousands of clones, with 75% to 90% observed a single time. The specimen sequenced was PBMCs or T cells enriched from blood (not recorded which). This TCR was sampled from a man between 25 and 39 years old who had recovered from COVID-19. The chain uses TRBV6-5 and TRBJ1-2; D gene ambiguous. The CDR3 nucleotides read TGTGCCAGCAGTTCCCTCAGTGGCTATGGCTACACCTTC. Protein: CASSSLSGYGYTF.